Listed below are T cell receptor beta chains from one sample, sequenced in a study of PD-1 blockade in mismatch repair-deficient tumors. Sequencing was performed with immunoSEQ multiplex PCR; in TCRdb, only in-frame clones are kept and a portion is missing. Found here are tens of thousands of clones, around 88% of them singletons; the top ten hold approximately 15%. The input for sequencing was peripheral blood, taken 52 weeks after starting pembrolizumab. These receptors all come from an adult with mismatch repair-deficient cancer. Both conserved end residues are trimmed from each CDR3. Fields, in order: J gene, clone size, V gene, CDR3 protein. The size of a clone is reported for some rows only, either as once, few or many, or as a class for expanded clones.

J gene: TRBJ2-2; clone size: -; V gene: TRBV10-3; CDR3 protein: AISGGSGSTGELF
J gene: TRBJ2-7; clone size: -; V gene: TRBV29-1; CDR3 protein: SASGSISYEQY
J gene: TRBJ1-5; clone size: -; V gene: TRBV5-1; CDR3 protein: ASSFYPDSNQPQH
J gene: TRBJ2-7; clone size: many; V gene: TRBV12-5; CDR3 protein: ASGLVIGQETYEQY
J gene: TRBJ2-2; clone size: few; V gene: TRBV10-2; CDR3 protein: ASTGTGELF
J gene: TRBJ2-1; clone size: -; V gene: TRBV2; CDR3 protein: ASTPTSGRVDEQF
J gene: TRBJ2-5; clone size: -; V gene: TRBV4-1; CDR3 protein: ASSRWTGKEEETQY
J gene: TRBJ2-2; clone size: -; V gene: TRBV19; CDR3 protein: ASSPRSLAVMTGELF
J gene: TRBJ2-3; clone size: once; V gene: TRBV5-1; CDR3 protein: ASSLEGTQAPDTQY
J gene: TRBJ2-7; clone size: -; V gene: TRBV13; CDR3 protein: ASSPVGLPYEQY
J gene: TRBJ2-7; clone size: -; V gene: TRBV5-1; CDR3 protein: ASSLGSAYEQY
J gene: TRBJ2-7; clone size: -; V gene: TRBV6-5; CDR3 protein: ASSYSAGQSTYEQY
J gene: TRBJ2-1; clone size: -; V gene: TRBV6-4; CDR3 protein: ASSGQRGEQF
J gene: TRBJ1-3; clone size: -; V gene: TRBV28; CDR3 protein: ASSIQGLPKGNTIY
J gene: TRBJ1-3; clone size: -; V gene: TRBV28; CDR3 protein: ASSPPEPGNTIY
J gene: TRBJ2-7; clone size: -; V gene: TRBV7-9; CDR3 protein: ASSLSAYEQY
J gene: TRBJ2-3; clone size: -; V gene: TRBV6-6; CDR3 protein: ASRLTDTQY
J gene: TRBJ2-7; clone size: -; V gene: TRBV10-1; CDR3 protein: ASSESTGYEQY
J gene: TRBJ2-2; clone size: -; V gene: TRBV7-9; CDR3 protein: ASSSGQGGTGELF
J gene: TRBJ2-7; clone size: few; V gene: TRBV6-5; CDR3 protein: ASSYFGTGAYEQY
J gene: TRBJ2-2; clone size: -; V gene: TRBV10-3; CDR3 protein: AIRNANTGELF
J gene: TRBJ1-1; clone size: -; V gene: TRBV10-3; CDR3 protein: AIRVNRDTEAF
J gene: TRBJ2-5; clone size: -; V gene: TRBV27; CDR3 protein: ASRTSGGGPLKETQY
J gene: TRBJ1-1; clone size: -; V gene: TRBV6-5; CDR3 protein: ASSYGPEAF
J gene: TRBJ1-2; clone size: few; V gene: TRBV14; CDR3 protein: ASSHTPYGYT
J gene: TRBJ2-7; clone size: -; V gene: TRBV28; CDR3 protein: AGSLKQGYRGYEQY
J gene: TRBJ2-7; clone size: -; V gene: TRBV27; CDR3 protein: ASSFVFGDSPYEQY
J gene: TRBJ2-2; clone size: -; V gene: TRBV7-8; CDR3 protein: ASSLVLLRQGENTGELF
J gene: TRBJ2-3; clone size: -; V gene: TRBV7-9; CDR3 protein: ASSLGRGTDTQY
J gene: TRBJ2-5; clone size: -; V gene: TRBV5-1; CDR3 protein: ASSWGSETQY
J gene: TRBJ1-1; clone size: -; V gene: TRBV6-1; CDR3 protein: ASRTGRGTEAF
J gene: TRBJ2-7; clone size: -; V gene: TRBV5-1; CDR3 protein: ASSSTSGNYEQY
J gene: TRBJ2-3; clone size: -; V gene: TRBV2; CDR3 protein: ASSSEVADTQY
J gene: TRBJ2-3; clone size: -; V gene: TRBV18; CDR3 protein: ASSLQSTDTQY
J gene: TRBJ2-7; clone size: -; V gene: TRBV11-3; CDR3 protein: ASSLFYSALEQY
J gene: TRBJ2-3; clone size: once; V gene: TRBV27; CDR3 protein: ASSLWGGRGITDTQY
J gene: TRBJ2-1; clone size: -; V gene: TRBV30; CDR3 protein: AWSGTGRNEQF
J gene: TRBJ2-7; clone size: -; V gene: TRBV11-2; CDR3 protein: ASSLELTLASTYEQY
J gene: TRBJ2-7; clone size: -; V gene: TRBV5-6; CDR3 protein: ASSKTGTNNYEQY
J gene: TRBJ2-1; clone size: -; V gene: TRBV28; CDR3 protein: ASTKDSGRNEQF
J gene: TRBJ1-2; clone size: medium-sized; V gene: TRBV7-2; CDR3 protein: ASSPEGQGTGGYT
J gene: TRBJ1-5; clone size: -; V gene: TRBV4-1; CDR3 protein: ASSQDVLREGSNQPQH
J gene: TRBJ1-1; clone size: -; V gene: TRBV7-8; CDR3 protein: ASSFLKEGEAF
J gene: TRBJ1-1; clone size: -; V gene: TRBV7-6; CDR3 protein: ASSQKGRGNTEAF
J gene: TRBJ2-5; clone size: -; V gene: TRBV6-1; CDR3 protein: ASTQGRETQY
J gene: TRBJ2-1; clone size: -; V gene: TRBV28; CDR3 protein: ASSLFVTPLGGYNEQF
J gene: TRBJ2-2; clone size: -; V gene: TRBV10-3; CDR3 protein: AISQREGPETNTGELF
J gene: TRBJ2-3; clone size: once; V gene: TRBV7-2; CDR3 protein: ASSLGRVRTDTQY
J gene: TRBJ2-7; clone size: once; V gene: TRBV6-4; CDR3 protein: ASIRPRVYEQY
J gene: TRBJ2-3; clone size: -; V gene: TRBV6-6; CDR3 protein: ATGKANTDTQY
J gene: TRBJ2-1; clone size: -; V gene: TRBV5-4; CDR3 protein: ASSLGGLLYNEQF
J gene: TRBJ2-7; clone size: few; V gene: TRBV7-6; CDR3 protein: ASSSPGREEEQY
J gene: -; clone size: -; V gene: TRBV5-4; CDR3 protein: ARNKTTPYEQY
J gene: TRBJ2-1; clone size: -; V gene: TRBV4-2; CDR3 protein: ASSPRASGANNEQF
J gene: TRBJ1-1; clone size: once; V gene: TRBV5-5; CDR3 protein: ASSRNTEAF
J gene: -; clone size: -; V gene: TRBV5-1; CDR3 protein: ASSLGGVSYEQY